The clone carrying this T cell receptor (beta chain) was picked up a small number of times. Antigen: not known. This specimen belongs to a study of cytomegalovirus exposure and HLA in healthy donors. Study in general: T cells numbering 150 million to 200 million yielded 117 million unique TCR beta sequences in an earlier analysis.

General study results and limits: Further analysis, carried out later, found HLA-associated TCR beta chains more clonally expanded than equally common other chains. When analyzed later, a missense DCLRE1C variant was found to be linked to TCR beta V- and J-gene trimming.

60 Vbeta and 13 Jbeta primers were used in PCR. Sequenced by immunoSEQ multiplex PCR; TCRdb stores in-frame clones only, minus some. The sample includes about 150,000 clones, 82% seen only once; the top ten take about 8.6%. This CDR3 region has 11 residues. V was clipped by 0 bases and J by 11 bases, with 11 bases between them. CDR1 and CDR2 (germline): DFQATT, SNEGSKA (reference sequence). This receptor was identified in a woman in her fifties or sixties in good health and CMV-seropositive. The specimen was PBMCs. The rearrangement uses TRBV20-1 and TRBJ2-7; D is possibly TRBD2 (5 bases). CDR3 nucleotides: TGCAGTGCTAGAGATAAGACTATTGAGTACTTC. As protein: CSARDKTIEYF.